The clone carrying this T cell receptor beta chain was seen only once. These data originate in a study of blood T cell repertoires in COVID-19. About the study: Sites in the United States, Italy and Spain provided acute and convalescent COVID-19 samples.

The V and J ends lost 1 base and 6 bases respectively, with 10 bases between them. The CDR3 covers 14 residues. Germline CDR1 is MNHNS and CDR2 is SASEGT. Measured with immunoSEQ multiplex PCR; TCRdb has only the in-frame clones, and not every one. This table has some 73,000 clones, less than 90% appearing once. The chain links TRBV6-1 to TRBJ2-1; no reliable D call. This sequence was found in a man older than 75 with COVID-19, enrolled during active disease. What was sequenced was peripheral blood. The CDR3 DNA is TGTGCCAGCAGTGAAGACAGTTCTTTCAATGAGCAGTTCTTC. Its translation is CASSEDSSFNEQFF.